Listed below are T cell receptor beta chains from one sample, sequenced in a study of blood T cells in healthy people across ages. TCRdb fed the 5' RACE reads into MiXCR, producing one record per CDR3 protein. Among around 1.7 million distinct CDR3 sequences listed, over 25% were seen once. Sequenced input: blood. These receptors were collected from a woman aged 30 to 39 in good health. CDR3s include the opening cysteine and the closing phenylalanine or tryptophan. D genes are given only for firm matches. Rows give clone size only sometimes, using once, few, many, or a class for an expanded clone.

clone size	D gene	J gene	V gene	CDR3 protein	CDR3 DNA
many	TRBD2	TRBJ2-5	TRBV7-2	CASIAGGFQETQYF	TGTGCCAGTATAGCGGGAGGCTTCCAAGAGACCCAGTACTTC
-	-	TRBJ1-2	TRBV12-3/TRBV12-4	CASSFRLLDSTYGYTF	TGTGCCAGCAGTTTTCGTCTTTTGGACAGTACCTATGGCTACACCTTC
many	TRBD1	TRBJ2-1	TRBV20-1	CSANSGTGVYEQFF	TGCAGTGCCAATTCCGGGACAGGTGTGTATGAGCAGTTCTTC
many	-	TRBJ2-3	TRBV6-4	CASKSADTQYF	TGTGCCAGCAAGTCGGCGGATACGCAGTATTTT
few	TRBD2	TRBJ2-1	TRBV9	CASSVVPVGSGGRSVGQFF	TGTGCCAGCAGCGTAGTCCCCGTGGGTAGCGGGGGTCGATCAGTAGGGCAGTTCTTC
-	-	TRBJ2-3	TRBV12-3/TRBV12-4	CASSLSPSADTQYF	TGTGCCAGCAGTTTATCCCCTAGCGCAGATACGCAATATTTT
-	TRBD2	TRBJ2-5	TRBV9	CASSRGRLAGEGETQYF	TGTGCCAGCAGCCGGGGGCGGCTAGCGGGAGAAGGTGAGACCCAGTACTTC
-	-	TRBJ2-1	TRBV9	CASSSLGDEQFF	TGTGCCAGCAGTAGTTTGGGGGATGAGCAGTTCTTC
few	-	TRBJ1-2	TRBV28	CASSFPVGYGYTF	TGTGCCAGCAGTTTCCCTGTCGGATATGGCTACACCTTC
many	TRBD1	TRBJ2-7	TRBV6-6	CASTGQGAAEQYF	TGTGCCAGCACCGGACAGGGTGCAGCTGAGCAGTACTTC